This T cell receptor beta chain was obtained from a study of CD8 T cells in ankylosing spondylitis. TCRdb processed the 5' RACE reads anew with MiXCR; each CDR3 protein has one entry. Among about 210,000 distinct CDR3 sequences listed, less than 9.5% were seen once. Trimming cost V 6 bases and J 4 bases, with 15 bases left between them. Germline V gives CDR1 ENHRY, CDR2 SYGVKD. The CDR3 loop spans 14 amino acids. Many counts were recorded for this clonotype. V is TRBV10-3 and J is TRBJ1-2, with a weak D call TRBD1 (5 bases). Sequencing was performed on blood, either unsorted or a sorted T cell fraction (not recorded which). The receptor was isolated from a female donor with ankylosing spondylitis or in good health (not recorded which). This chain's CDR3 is CAISEGTSFYGYTF. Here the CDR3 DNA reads TGTGCCATCAGCGAAGGGACCTCCTTCTATGGCTACACCTTC.